The 14 T cell receptor beta chains in this list originate from one sample, sequenced in a study of T cells after yellow fever vaccination. MiXCR, applied by TCRdb to the 5' RACE reads, yields one record per CDR3 protein. The data show 620,000 or so distinct CDR3 sequences, approximately 16% seen once. The sample in question was PBMCs, obtained 4 to 6 days after the first yellow fever vaccination. Receptors were obtained from a young man who received the YFV17D yellow fever vaccine.

This chain connects TRBV4-1 to TRBJ1-6; maybe TRBD1 (5 bases). The CDR3 runs to 15 residues. Trimming removed 0 bases from V and 10 bases from J, with 13 bases in between. Per germline, CDR1 MGHRA and CDR2 YSYEKL. This CDR3 is CASSQDRGLWSPLHF. CDR3 DNA sequence: TGCGCCAGCAGCCAAGATCGGGGGTTATGGTCACCCCTCCACTTT.

This clonotype appeared a few times. The chain has TRBV20-1 and TRBJ2-7; unclear D gene. Trimming removed 6 bases at V and 4 bases at J, with 16 bases between. There are 13 residues in the CDR3. The germline V gene encodes CDR1 DFQATT and CDR2 SNEGSKA (reference sequence). CDR3 sequence (DNA): TGCAGTGCCGGTACCGGGCTCACTTACGAGCAGTACTTC. This encodes CSAGTGLTYEQYF.

This chain links TRBV20-1 with TRBJ1-4, with no clear D. Germline CDR1 DFQATT, CDR2 SNEGSKA (reference sequence). The CDR3 is made up of 13 amino acids. V shed 0 bases and J shed 10 bases, with 12 bases lying between them. CDR3 sequence (DNA): TGCAGTGCTAGAGATTTGCAGTCGCGAAAACTGTTTTTT. The encoded protein is CSARDLQSRKLFF.

This clonotype was found a few times. The chain uses TRBV2 and TRBJ2-5; 14 bases align to TRBD2. The V gene's germline CDR1 is SNHLY and CDR2 FYNNEI. Trimming removed 6 bases from V and 0 bases from J; junction bases left unmatched: 6. The CDR3 is 17 amino acids. CDR3 sequence reads: CASSAGLAGENQETQYF. Written as DNA, the CDR3 is TGTGCCAGCAGCGCGGGACTAGCGGGGGAGAACCAAGAGACCCAGTACTTC.

The DNA for the CDR3 is TGTGCCAGCACGGGACAGCTGACAGATACGCAGTATTTT. This gives the protein CASTGQLTDTQYF. J is TRBJ2-3 and V is TRBV9, with 7 nucleotides matching TRBD1. CDR3 length: 13 residues. Trimming took 6 bases from V and 3 from J; bases not matched to a gene: 4. Germline CDR1 and CDR2: SGDLS and YYNGEE.

This chain connects TRBV6-4 to TRBJ2-3; the D is unclear. CDR1 MRHNA and CDR2 SNTAGT come from the germline V gene. Trimming pared 6 bases from V and 2 bases from J, leaving 15 bases between. This CDR3 spans 15 amino acids. Here the CDR3 reads CASSHRAGATDTQYF. CDR3 sequence (DNA): TGTGCCAGCAGCCATAGAGCCGGTGCCACAGATACGCAGTATTTT.

This clonotype was seen at least ten times. Here the CDR3 reads CASSLAWWRDSPLHF. In DNA form, the CDR3 reads TGTGCCAGCAGCTTAGCGTGGTGGCGCGATTCACCCCTCCACTTT. The J gene is TRBJ1-6, the V gene TRBV7-2; D gene unclear. The CDR3 has 15 amino acids. V was clipped by 0 bases and J by 8 bases, with 11 bases between them. Germline V lookup: CDR1 SGHTA, CDR2 FQGNSA.

This clonotype is a singleton in its sample. One end of the junction is discordant with germline, which a read error may explain. The chain uses TRBV7-8 and TRBJ2-7, with TRBD1 identical over 7 bases. Germline CDR1 SGHVS, CDR2 FQNEAQ. The CDR3 is 17 residues long. CDR3 sequence: CACSLGPKGALTYEQYF. The CDR3 DNA sequence: TGTGCCTGCAGCTTAGGGCCAAAGGGGGCCCTAACCTACGAGCAGTACTTC.

The chain uses TRBV11-2 and TRBJ2-7; the D gene is possibly TRBD2 (5 bases). The CDR3 extends over 11 amino acids. The V and J ends lost 6 bases and 4 bases respectively, with 7 bases between them. CDR1 is SGHAT, CDR2 FQNNGV, per germline. CDR3 nucleotides: TGTGCCAGCAGAAGGGAGTACGAGCAGTACTTC. Translation: CASRREYEQYF.

This clonotype has at least ten counts. This chain connects TRBV6-5 to TRBJ1-1; the match to TRBD1 covers 7 bases. Trimming at V came to 6 bases and at J to 1 base, leaving 11 bases not matched to a gene. Germline lookup yields CDR1 MNHEY and CDR2 SVGAGI. The length of the CDR3 is 16 residues. In DNA form, the CDR3 reads TGTGCCAGCAGCTCTCAGAGGGGGCGGGGGAACACTGAAGCTTTCTTT. This gives the protein CASSSQRGRGNTEAFF.

This clonotype was observed a few times. This chain links TRBV12-3 or TRBV12-4 with TRBJ2-5, with 11 positions matching TRBD1. The CDR3 has 16 amino acids. The V gene end was trimmed by 2 bases and the J gene end by 4 bases; junction bases not matched to a gene: 6. In DNA form, the CDR3 reads TGTGCCAGCAGTTTAATGGGACAGGGGGTCGGAGAGACCCAGTACTTC. Its protein product is CASSLMGQGVGETQYF.

The chain uses TRBV7-9 and TRBJ2-7, with D perhaps assigned TRBD1 or TRBD2 (6 bases each). The V end was cut by 5 bases, the J end by 5 bases, with 16 bases between. The CDR3 is 14 amino acids. Germline lookup yields CDR1 SEHNR and CDR2 FQNEAQ (reference sequence). CDR3 region: CASSPGAQGHEQYF. The CDR3 DNA reads as TGTGCCAGCAGCCCGGGGGCACAAGGCCACGAGCAGTACTTC. Drawing the rest from reference TRBV7-9 and TRBJ2-7, the complete variable domain is DTGVSQNPRHKITKRGQNVTFRCDPISEHNRLYWYRQTLGQGPEFLTYFQNEAQLEKSRLLSDRFSAERPKGSFSTLEIQRTEQGDSAMYLCASSPGAQGHEQYFGPGTRLTVT.

This clonotype was seen a handful of times. The chain employs TRBV18 and TRBJ1-5; 11 bases are shared with TRBD1. Germline V gene data show CDR1 as KGHSH and CDR2 as LQKENI. CDR3 size: 15 residues. With V trimmed by 5 bases and J by 6 bases, 6 bases remained unmatched. The CDR3, as DNA: TGTGCCAGCTCATCGGACAGGGGGCAGGGTCAGCCCCAGCATTTT. This codes for CASSSDRGQGQPQHF.

V gene TRBV3-1 combines with J gene TRBJ1-1, with D uncertain. This CDR3 spans 15 amino acids. With 0 bases removed from V and 5 bases from J, the gap between germline ends came to 13 bases. Germline V gene data show CDR1 as LGHDT and CDR2 as YNNKEL (reference sequence). CDR3: CASSQDLVWDTEAFF. DNA for the CDR3: TGTGCCAGCAGCCAAGATCTGGTTTGGGATACTGAAGCTTTCTTT.